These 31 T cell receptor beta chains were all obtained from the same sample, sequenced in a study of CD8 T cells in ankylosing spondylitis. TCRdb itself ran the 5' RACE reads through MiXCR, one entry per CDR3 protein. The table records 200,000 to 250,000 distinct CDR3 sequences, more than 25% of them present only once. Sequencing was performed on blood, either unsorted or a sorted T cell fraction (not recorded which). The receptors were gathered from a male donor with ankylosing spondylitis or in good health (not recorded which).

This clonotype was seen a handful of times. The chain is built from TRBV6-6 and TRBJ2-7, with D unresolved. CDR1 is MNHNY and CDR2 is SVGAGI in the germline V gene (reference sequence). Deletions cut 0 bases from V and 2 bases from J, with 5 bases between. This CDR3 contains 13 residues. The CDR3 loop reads CASSYSSAYEQYF. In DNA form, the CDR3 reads TGTGCCAGCAGTTACTCGTCAGCCTACGAGCAGTACTTC.

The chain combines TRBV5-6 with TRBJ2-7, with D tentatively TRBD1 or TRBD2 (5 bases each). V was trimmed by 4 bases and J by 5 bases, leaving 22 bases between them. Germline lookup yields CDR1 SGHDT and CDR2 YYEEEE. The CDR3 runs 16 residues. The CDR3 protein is CASSGAFGEKYNEQYF. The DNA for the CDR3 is TGTGCCAGCAGCGGGGCCTTCGGGGAGAAGTATAACGAGCAGTACTTC. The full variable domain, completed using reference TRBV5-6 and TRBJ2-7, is DAGVTQSPTHLIKTRGQQVTLRCSPKSGHDTVSWYQQALGQGPQFIFQYYEEEERQRGNFPDRFSGHQFPNYSSELNVNALLLGDSALYLCASSGAFGEKYNEQYFGPGTRLTVT.

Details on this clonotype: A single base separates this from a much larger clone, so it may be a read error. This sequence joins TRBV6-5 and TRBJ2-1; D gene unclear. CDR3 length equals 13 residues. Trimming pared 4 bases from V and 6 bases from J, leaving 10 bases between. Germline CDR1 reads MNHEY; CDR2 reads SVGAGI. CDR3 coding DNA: TGTGCCAGCAGTTCAAGGATTACCAATGAGCAGTTCTTC. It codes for CASSSRITNEQFF.

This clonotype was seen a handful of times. In nucleotides, the CDR3 is TGTGCCAGCAGCCCCCGGACTGAAAACAGAGGAGATACGCAGTATTTT. This gives the protein CASSPRTENRGDTQYF. The chain links TRBV9 to TRBJ2-3, with D possibly matching TRBD2 (5 bases). Trimming pared 4 bases from V and 5 bases from J, leaving 20 bases between. CDR3 length equals 16 residues. Germline lookup yields CDR1 SGDLS and CDR2 YYNGEE. Variable domain in full (rest from reference TRBV9 and TRBJ2-3): DSGVTQTPKHLITATGQRVTLRCSPRSGDLSVYWYQQSLDQGLQFLIQYYNGEERAKGNILERFSAQQFPDLHSELNLSSLELGDSALYFCASSPRTENRGDTQYFGPGTRLTVL.

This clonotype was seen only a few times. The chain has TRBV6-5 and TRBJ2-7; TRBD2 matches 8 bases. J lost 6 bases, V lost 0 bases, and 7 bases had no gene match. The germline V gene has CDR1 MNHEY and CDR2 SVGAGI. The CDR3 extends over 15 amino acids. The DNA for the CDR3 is TGTGCCAGCAGTTACTCGATACGGGGGGGGAGCGAGCAGTACTTC. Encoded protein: CASSYSIRGGSEQYF.

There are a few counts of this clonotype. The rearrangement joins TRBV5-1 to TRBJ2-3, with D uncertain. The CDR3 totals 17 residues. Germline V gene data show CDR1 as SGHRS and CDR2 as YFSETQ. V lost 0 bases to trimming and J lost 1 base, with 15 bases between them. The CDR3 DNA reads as TGCGCCAGCAGCTTGGGGCCTCTGGCGGCAGGCACAGATACGCAGTATTTT. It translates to CASSLGPLAAGTDTQYF.

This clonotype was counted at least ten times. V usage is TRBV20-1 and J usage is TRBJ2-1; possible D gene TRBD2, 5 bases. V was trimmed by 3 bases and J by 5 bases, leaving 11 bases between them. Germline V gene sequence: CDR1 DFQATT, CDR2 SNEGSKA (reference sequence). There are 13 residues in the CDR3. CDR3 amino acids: CSARVLADNEQFF. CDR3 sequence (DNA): TGCAGTGCTAGGGTCCTAGCCGACAATGAGCAGTTCTTC.

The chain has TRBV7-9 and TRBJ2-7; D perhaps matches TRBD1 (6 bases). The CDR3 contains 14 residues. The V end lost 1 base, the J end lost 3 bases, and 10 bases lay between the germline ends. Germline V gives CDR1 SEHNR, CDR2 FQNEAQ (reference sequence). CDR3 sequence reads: CASSLDLGGYEQYF. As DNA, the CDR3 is TGTGCCAGCAGCTTAGATCTAGGGGGCTACGAGCAGTACTTC.

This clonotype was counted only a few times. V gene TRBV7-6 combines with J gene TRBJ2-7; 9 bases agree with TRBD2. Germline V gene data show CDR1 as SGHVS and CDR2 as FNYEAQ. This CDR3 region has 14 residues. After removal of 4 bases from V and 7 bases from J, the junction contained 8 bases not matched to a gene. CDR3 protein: CASSSGLASGEQYF. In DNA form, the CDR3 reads TGTGCCAGCAGCTCCGGACTAGCGTCCGGGGAGCAGTACTTC.

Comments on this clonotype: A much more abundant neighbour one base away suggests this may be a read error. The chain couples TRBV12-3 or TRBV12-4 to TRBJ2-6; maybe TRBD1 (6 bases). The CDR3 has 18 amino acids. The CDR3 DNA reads TGTACCAGCAGTCCGAGACAGGCTATGACCTCTGGGGCCAACGTCCTGACTTTC. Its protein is CTSSPRQAMTSGANVLTF.

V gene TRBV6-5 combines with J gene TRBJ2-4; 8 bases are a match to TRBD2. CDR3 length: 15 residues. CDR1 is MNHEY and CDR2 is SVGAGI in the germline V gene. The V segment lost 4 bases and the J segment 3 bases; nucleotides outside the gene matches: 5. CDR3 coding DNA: TGTGCCAGCAGTTTTTTCGGGAGGGGCAAAAACATTCAGTACTTC. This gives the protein CASSFFGRGKNIQYF.

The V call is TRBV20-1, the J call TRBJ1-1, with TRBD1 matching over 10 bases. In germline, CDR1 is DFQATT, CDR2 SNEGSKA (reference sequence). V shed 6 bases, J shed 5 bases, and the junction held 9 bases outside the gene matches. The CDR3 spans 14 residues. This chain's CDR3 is CSAPKTGGRTEAFF. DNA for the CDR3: TGCAGTGCACCGAAGACAGGGGGCAGGACTGAAGCTTTCTTT.

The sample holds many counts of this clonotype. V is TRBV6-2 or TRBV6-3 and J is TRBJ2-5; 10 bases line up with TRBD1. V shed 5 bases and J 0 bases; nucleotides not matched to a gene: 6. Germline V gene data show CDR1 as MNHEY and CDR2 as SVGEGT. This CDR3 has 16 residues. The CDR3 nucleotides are TGTGCCAGCAGTCCAAGGACAGGGGGGTACCAAGAGACCCAGTACTTC. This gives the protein CASSPRTGGYQETQYF.

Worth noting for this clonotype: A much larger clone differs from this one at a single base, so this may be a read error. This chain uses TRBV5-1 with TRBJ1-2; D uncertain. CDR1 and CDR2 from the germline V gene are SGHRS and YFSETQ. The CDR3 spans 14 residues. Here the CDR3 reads CASSLSGSPYGFTF. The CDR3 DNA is TGCGCCAGCAGCTTGAGTGGGAGTCCTTATGGCTTCACCTTC.

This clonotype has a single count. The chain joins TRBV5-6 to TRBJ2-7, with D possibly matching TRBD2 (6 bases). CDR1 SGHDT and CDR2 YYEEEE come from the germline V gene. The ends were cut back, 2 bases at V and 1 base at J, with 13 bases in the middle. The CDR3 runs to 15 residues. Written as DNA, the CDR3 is TGTGCCAGCAGCTTAGGAGGGAGGACTTCCTACGAGCAGTACTTC. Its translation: CASSLGGRTSYEQYF.

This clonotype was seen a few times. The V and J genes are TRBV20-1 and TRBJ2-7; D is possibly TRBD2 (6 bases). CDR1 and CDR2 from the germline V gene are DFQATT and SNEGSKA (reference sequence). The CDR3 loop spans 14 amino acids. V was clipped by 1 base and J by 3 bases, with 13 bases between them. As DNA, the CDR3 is TGCAGTGCTAGAGCGAGGAGGGTTCTCTACGAGCAGTACTTC. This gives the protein CSARARRVLYEQYF.

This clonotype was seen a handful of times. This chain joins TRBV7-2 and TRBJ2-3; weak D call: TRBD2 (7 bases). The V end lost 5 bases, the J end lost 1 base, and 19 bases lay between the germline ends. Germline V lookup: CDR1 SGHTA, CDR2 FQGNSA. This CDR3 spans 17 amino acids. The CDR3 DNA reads TGTGCCAGCAGCCCAAAAGGGGGGGTTTTTGGCACAGATACGCAGTATTTT. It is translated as CASSPKGGVFGTDTQYF.

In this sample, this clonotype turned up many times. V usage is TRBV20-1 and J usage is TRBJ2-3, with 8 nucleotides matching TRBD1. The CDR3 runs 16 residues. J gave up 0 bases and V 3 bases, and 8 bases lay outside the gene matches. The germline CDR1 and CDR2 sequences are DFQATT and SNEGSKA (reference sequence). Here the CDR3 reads CSASPPTGVSTDTQYF. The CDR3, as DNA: TGCAGTGCTAGCCCTCCGACAGGGGTTAGCACAGATACGCAGTATTTT.

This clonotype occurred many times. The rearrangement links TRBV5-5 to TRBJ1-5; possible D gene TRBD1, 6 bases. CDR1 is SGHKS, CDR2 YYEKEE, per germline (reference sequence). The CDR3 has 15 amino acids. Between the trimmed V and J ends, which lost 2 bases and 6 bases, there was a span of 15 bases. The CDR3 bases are TGTGCCAGCAGCTTTTCGGGACAATTCCCTCAGCCCCAGCATTTT. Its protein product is CASSFSGQFPQPQHF.

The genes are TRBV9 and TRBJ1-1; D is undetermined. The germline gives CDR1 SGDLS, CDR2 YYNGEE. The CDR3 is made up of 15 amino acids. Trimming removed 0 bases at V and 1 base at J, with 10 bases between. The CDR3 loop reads CASSVGGNSNTEAFF. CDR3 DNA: TGTGCCAGCAGCGTAGGAGGGAACTCGAACACTGAAGCTTTCTTT.

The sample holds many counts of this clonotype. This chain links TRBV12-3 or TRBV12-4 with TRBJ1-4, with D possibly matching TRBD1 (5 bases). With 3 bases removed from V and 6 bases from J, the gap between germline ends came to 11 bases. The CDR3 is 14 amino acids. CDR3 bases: TGTGCCAGCAGTTTTCGGGGGTCTGATGAAAAACTGTTTTTT. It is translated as CASSFRGSDEKLFF.

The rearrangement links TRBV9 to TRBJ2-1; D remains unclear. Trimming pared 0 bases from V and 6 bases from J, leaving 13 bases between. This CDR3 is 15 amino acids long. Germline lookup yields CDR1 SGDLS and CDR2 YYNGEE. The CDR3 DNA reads TGTGCCAGCAGCGTAGGAATTAGCAAGATCAATGAGCAGTTCTTC. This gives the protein CASSVGISKINEQFF.

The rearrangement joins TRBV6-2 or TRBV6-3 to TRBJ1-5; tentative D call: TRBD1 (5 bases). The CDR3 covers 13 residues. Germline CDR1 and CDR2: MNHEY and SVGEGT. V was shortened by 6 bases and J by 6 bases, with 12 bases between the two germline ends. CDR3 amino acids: CASSNLGTQPQHF. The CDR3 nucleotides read TGTGCCAGCAGCAACCTAGGGACTCAGCCCCAGCATTTT.

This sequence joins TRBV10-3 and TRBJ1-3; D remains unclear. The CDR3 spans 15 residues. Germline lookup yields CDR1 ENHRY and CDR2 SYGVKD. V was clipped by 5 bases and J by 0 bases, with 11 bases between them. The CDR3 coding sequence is TGTGCCATCAGTTCGACTTCGAACTCTGGAAACACCATATATTTT. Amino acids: CAISSTSNSGNTIYF.

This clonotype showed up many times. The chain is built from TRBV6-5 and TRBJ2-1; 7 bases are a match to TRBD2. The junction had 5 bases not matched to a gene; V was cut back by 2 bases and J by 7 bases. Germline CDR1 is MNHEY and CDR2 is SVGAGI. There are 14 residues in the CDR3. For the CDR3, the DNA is TGTGCCAGCAGTTACGGACTAGTAGGGAATGAGCAGTTCTTC. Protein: CASSYGLVGNEQFF.

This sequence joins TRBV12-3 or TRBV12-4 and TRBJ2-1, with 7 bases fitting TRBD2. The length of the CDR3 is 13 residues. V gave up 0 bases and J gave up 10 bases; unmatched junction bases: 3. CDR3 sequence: CASSLAGGEEQFF. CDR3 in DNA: TGTGCCAGCAGTTTAGCGGGAGGGGAGGAGCAGTTCTTC.

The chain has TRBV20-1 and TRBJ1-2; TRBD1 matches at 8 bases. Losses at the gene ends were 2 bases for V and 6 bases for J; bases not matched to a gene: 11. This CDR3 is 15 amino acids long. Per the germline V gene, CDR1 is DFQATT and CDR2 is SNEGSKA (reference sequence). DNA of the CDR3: TGCAGTGCTAGAAACTCTCAGGGGGCAGATCATGGCTACACCTTC. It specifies CSARNSQGADHGYTF.

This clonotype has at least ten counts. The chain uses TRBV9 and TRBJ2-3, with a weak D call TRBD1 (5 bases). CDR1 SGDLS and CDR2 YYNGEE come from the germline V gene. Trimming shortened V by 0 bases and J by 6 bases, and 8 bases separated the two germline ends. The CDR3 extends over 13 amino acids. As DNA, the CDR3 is TGTGCCAGCAGCGTAGTCTCAGGGGATACGCAGTATTTT. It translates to CASSVVSGDTQYF.

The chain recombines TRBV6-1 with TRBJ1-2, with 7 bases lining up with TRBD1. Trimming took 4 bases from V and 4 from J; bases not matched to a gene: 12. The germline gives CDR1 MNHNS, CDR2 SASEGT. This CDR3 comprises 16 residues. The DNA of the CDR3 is TGTGCCAGCAGTGCCGGGACAGCCCTCTGGGGCTATGGCTACACCTTC. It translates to CASSAGTALWGYGYTF.

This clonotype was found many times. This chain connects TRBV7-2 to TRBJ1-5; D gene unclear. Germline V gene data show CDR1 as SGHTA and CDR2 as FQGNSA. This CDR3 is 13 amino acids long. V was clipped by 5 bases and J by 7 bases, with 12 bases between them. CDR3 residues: CASSQTLPQPQHF. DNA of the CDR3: TGTGCCAGCAGCCAAACGCTCCCCCAGCCCCAGCATTTT.

The CDR3 DNA reads TGTGCCAGCAGCCAAGAGGGAGGGGAGCAGTTCTTC. Amino acids: CASSQEGGEQFF. The J gene is TRBJ2-1, the V gene TRBV4-2, with 7 nucleotides matching TRBD2. The CDR3 is made up of 12 amino acids. CDR1 and CDR2 from the germline V gene are LGHNA and YNFKEQ. With V trimmed by 0 bases and J by 10 bases, 0 bases remained unmatched.